What follows is one TCR beta chain and its context. One junction end does not reproduce the germline sequence, and a read error may be involved. Libraries were prepared by immunoSEQ multiplex PCR; TCRdb keeps only in-frame clonotypes and omits some of them. Here the sample spans around 88,000 clones, 86% being singletons. The treatment: preoperative locoregional IRX-2 cytokine immunotherapy. Samples came from a phase Ib trial of preoperative locoregional IRX-2 cytokine immunotherapy. These data come from a study of preoperative IRX-2 immunotherapy in early breast cancer. The germline V gene encodes CDR1 SGHRS and CDR2 YFSETQ. This CDR3 comprises 17 residues.

The source was tumor tissue, collected after IRX-2 immunotherapy. The sequence was obtained from a human donor with breast cancer. The chain carries TRBV5-1 and TRBJ1-3; D possibly corresponds to TRBD1 (6 bases). The CDR3, as DNA: TGCGCCAGCAGTTTAGGGGGAGCCCAACTCTCTGGAAACATCATATATTTT. This codes for CASSLGGAQLSGNIIYF.